The present T cell receptor (beta chain) was sequenced within a study of T cells after yellow fever vaccination. Study as a whole: Those fractions that held only low numbers of cells were prepared using the SMART-Seq v4 Ultra Low Input RNA kit. The study, taken as a whole, reports: In FACS-sorted repertoires, abundant clonotypes from the bulk population could appear as contaminants. Though it reached lower strength, the secondary response hit its peak faster, day 5 versus 15. Among primary-vaccination clones, most reappeared after the booster, at around 97% for CD4 and 85% to 90% for CD8.

TCRdb fed the 5' RACE reads into MiXCR, producing one record per CDR3 protein. The table includes hundreds of thousands of distinct CDR3 sequences, 9.5% to 15% detected once. Germline V CDR1 and CDR2: SQVTM, ANQGSEA. CDR3 size: 13 residues. Trimming at V came to 7 bases and at J to 0 bases, leaving 5 bases not matched to a gene. In its sample, this clonotype was seen a few times. Its antigen is not known. The chain has TRBV29-1 and TRBJ1-1; the match to TRBD1 covers 7 bases. The receptor comes from a man in his late teens or twenties who received the YFV17D yellow fever vaccine. This specimen consisted of CD4+ T cells sorted from PBMCs, obtained 15 days after the yellow fever booster vaccination. The CDR3: CSGTGTVNTEAFF. CDR3 coding DNA: TGCAGCGGTACCGGGACAGTGAACACTGAAGCTTTCTTT.